Listed below are T cell receptor beta chains from one sample, sequenced in a study of CXCR3-negative and CXCR3-positive naive CD8 T cells. TCRdb re-called the 5' RACE reads; one entry per CDR3 protein, DNA not given. The table lists 150,000 or so distinct CDR3 sequences, with 0.45% to 0.6% in the top ten. The sequencing input was naive CXCR3- CD8+ T cells from blood. The receptor source for this set is a human donor in good health. Some clones in this sample may be carry-over from other donors' samples. Both conserved end residues are part of each CDR3.

TRBV11-2	TRBJ2-1	CASSLDGRSSYNEQFF
TRBV7-9	TRBJ2-7	CASSRGQNQYEQYF
TRBV5-1	TRBJ2-1	CASSLEEPGRNEQFF
TRBV28	TRBJ2-1	CASLHRGAPRADEQFF
TRBV20-1	TRBJ2-5	CSASGSGSPQETQYF
TRBV5-1	TRBJ2-7	CAGSSYAGHYEQYF
TRBV28	TRBJ1-1	CASSLRDREAFF
TRBV28	TRBJ2-4	CASSPGQGSNIQYF
TRBV20-1	TRBJ2-1	CSARTGEGPYNEQFF
TRBV27	TRBJ2-7	CASSFLARSSYEQYF
TRBV11-1	TRBJ2-1	CASSSTGSYNEQFF
TRBV19	TRBJ1-1	CASSIAGGGTEAFF
TRBV4-1	TRBJ2-2	CASSQVGGDRPGELFF
TRBV7-3	TRBJ1-1	CASSSTGVAEAFF
TRBV7-7	TRBJ1-4	CASSIGQGSNEKLFF
TRBV5-6	TRBJ1-6	CASSFPGSPLHF
TRBV13	TRBJ2-1	CASSLGGRGRAYNEQFF
TRBV4-3	TRBJ2-7	CASSQVAGSYEQYF
TRBV7-3	TRBJ2-1	CASSPGQGILNEQFF
TRBV20-1	TRBJ2-3	CSAQPRDRDTQYF
TRBV4-1	TRBJ2-6	CASSQGTGAGANVLTF
TRBV29-1	TRBJ2-1	CSVDALANNEQFF
TRBV7-8	TRBJ2-1	CASSLEVAGGSSNEQFF
TRBV7-9	TRBJ2-1	CASSSSTGGPYNEQFF
TRBV20-1	TRBJ2-3	CSARMNRDFHTDTQYF
TRBV29-1	TRBJ1-1	CSVVGGTNTEAFF
TRBV19	TRBJ2-2	CASSTSGTGATGELFF
TRBV29-1	TRBJ2-7	CSVHSAVSYEQYF
TRBV29-1	TRBJ2-1	CSANRGTGNNEQFF
TRBV15	TRBJ2-1	CATSSPGLQGGEQFF
TRBV11-2	TRBJ1-1	CASSSTDEAFF
TRBV10-3	TRBJ1-1	CAISEEGAANTEAFF
TRBV6-6	TRBJ1-6	CASSYSRGGVGSPLHF
TRBV29-1	TRBJ2-7	CSVLSGGYEQYF
TRBV12-3/TRBV12-4	TRBJ2-1	CASSLGQPAYNEQFF
TRBV6-5	TRBJ1-1	CASSRTGENTEAFF
TRBV4-3	TRBJ2-7	CASSQDVDYTGGLTYEQYF
TRBV9	TRBJ2-1	CASSVEVAGDSYNEQFF
TRBV11-2	TRBJ2-7	CASILSSGSPLEQYF
TRBV28	TRBJ1-5	CASSFPNQPQHF
TRBV7-9	TRBJ2-7	CASSWAAGRRSYEQYF
TRBV5-1	TRBJ1-2	CASSLEGNPDYGYTF
TRBV5-1	TRBJ2-1	CASSYFSARTAGNEQFF
TRBV20-1	TRBJ1-1	CSVRRGNTEAFF
TRBV10-3	TRBJ2-1	CAISESLGDEQFF
TRBV28	TRBJ2-6	CAHSDRLSGANVLTF
TRBV28	TRBJ2-7	CASSWGTSGSYEQYF
TRBV29-1	TRBJ2-7	CSVWAGSGYEQYF
TRBV12-3/TRBV12-4	TRBJ2-2	CASGYEDRGDTGELFF
TRBV6-5	TRBJ1-1	CASSYVKNTEAFF
TRBV20-1	TRBJ2-7	CSARALGGGSYEQYF
TRBV28	TRBJ1-3	CASRSDSTSGNTIYF
TRBV9	TRBJ2-7	CASSSDSNLPHEQYF
TRBV4-2	TRBJ2-3	CASSQDPNPNTDTQYF
TRBV28	TRBJ1-5	CASSFRGRGNQPQHF